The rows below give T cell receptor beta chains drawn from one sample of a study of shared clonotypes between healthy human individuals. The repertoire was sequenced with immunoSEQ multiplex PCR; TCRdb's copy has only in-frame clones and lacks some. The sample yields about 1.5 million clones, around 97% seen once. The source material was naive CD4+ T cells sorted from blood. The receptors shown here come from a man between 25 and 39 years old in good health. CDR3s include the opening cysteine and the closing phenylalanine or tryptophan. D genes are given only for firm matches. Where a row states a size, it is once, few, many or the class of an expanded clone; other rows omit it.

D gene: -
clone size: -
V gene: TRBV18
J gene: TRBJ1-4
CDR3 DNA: TGTGCCAGCTCACCGACCCAGGCGAATGAAAAACTGTTTTTT
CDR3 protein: CASSPTQANEKLFF

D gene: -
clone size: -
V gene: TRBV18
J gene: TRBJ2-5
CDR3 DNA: TGTGCCAGCTCACCATTGGGGACCCGTTACCAAGAGACCCAGTACTTC
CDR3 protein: CASSPLGTRYQETQYF

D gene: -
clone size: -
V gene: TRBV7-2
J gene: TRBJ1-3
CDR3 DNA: TGTGCCAGCAGCTTAGAGGTCTCTGGAAACACCATATATTTT
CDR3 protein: CASSLEVSGNTIYF

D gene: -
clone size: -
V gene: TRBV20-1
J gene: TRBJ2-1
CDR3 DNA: TGCAGTGCCAAATACAATGAGCAGTTCTTC
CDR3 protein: CSAKYNEQFF

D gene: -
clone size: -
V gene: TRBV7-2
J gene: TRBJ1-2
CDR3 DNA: TGTGCCAGCACCCCGGGGGGTTATGGCTACACCTTC
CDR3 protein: CASTPGGYGYTF

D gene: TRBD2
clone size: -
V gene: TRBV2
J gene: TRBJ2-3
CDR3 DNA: TGTGCCCAGACCTCGCGGACTAGCGGGAGCACAGATACGCAGTATTTT
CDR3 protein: CAQTSRTSGSTDTQYF

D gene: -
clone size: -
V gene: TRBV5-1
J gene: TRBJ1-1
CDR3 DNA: TGCGCCAGCAGCCACCCCTCAAACACTGAAGCTTTCTTT
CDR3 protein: CASSHPSNTEAFF

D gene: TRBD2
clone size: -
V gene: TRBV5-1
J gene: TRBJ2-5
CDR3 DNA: TGCGCCAGCAGCTTGAATGTACTAGCGGGAGGGCCGGAGACCCAGTACTTC
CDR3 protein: CASSLNVLAGGPETQYF

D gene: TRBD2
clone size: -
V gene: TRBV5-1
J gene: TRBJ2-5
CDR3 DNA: TGCGCCAGCAGCTTGGATGCGGGAGGGCTGGAGACCCAGTACTTC
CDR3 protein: CASSLDAGGLETQYF

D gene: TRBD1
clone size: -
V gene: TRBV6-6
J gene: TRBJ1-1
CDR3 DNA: TGTGCCAGCAGTTACTCACGGACAGGGAACACTGAAGCTTTCTTT
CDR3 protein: CASSYSRTGNTEAFF

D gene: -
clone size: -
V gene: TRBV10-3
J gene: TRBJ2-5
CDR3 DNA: TGTGCCATCAGTCCAGGGATACCCCCGACGTCCCGCTCAAGAGGAGAGACCCAGTACTTC
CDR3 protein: CAISPGIPPTSRSRGETQYF

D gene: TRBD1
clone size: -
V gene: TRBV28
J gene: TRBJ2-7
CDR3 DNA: TGTGCCAGCAGAGGGGACAGGGTAATGTGGTACGAGCAGTACTTC
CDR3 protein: CASRGDRVMWYEQYF

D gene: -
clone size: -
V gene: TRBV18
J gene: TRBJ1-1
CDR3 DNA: TGTGCCAGCTCACCCCGGAGCGGCCTGAACACTGAAGCTTTCTTT
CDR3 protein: CASSPRSGLNTEAFF

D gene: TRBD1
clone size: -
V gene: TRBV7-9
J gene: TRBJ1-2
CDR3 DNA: TGTGCCAGCAGCTTAGCGAGGTTGGGACAGGGGGATTATGGCTACACCTTC
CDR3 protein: CASSLARLGQGDYGYTF

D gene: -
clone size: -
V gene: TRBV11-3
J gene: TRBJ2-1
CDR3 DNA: TGTGCCAGCAGCTCTAGGGAAAATGAGCAGTTCTTC
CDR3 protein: CASSSRENEQFF

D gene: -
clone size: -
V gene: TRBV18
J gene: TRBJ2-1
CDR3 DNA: TGTGCCAGCTCACCATTTGCGAATGAGCAGTTCTTC
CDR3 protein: CASSPFANEQFF

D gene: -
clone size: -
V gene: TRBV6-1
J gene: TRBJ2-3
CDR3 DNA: TGTGCCAGCAGTGAAGCGGGTGGGGTTTCCGGCACAGATACGCAGTATTTT
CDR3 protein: CASSEAGGVSGTDTQYF

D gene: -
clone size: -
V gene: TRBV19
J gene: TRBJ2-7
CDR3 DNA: TGTGCCAGTAGTATAGTTCGGGGCCTCTCCTACGAGCAGTACTTC
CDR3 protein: CASSIVRGLSYEQYF

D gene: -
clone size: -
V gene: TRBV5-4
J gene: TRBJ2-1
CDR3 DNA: TGTGCCAGCAGCCGGGACTTTTACAATGAGCAGTTCTTC
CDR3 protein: CASSRDFYNEQFF

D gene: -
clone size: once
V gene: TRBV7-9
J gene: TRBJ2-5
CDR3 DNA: TGTGCCAGCAGCCCTTACACCGGCGGGGAGACCCAGTACTTC
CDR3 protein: CASSPYTGGETQYF

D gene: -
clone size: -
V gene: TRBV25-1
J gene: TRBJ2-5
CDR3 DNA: TGTGCCAGCACTGCCGCGTACCAAGAGACCCAGTACTTC
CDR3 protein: CASTAAYQETQYF

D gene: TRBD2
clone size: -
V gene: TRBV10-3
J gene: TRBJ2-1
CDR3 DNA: TGTGCCATCACGGCGGGAGCGGAGTACAATGAGCAGTTCTTC
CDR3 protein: CAITAGAEYNEQFF

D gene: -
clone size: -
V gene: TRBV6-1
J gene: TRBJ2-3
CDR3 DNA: TGTGCCAGCAGTGACCCACCCACTAGGTCTCGGGGAGATACGCAGTATTTT
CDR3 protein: CASSDPPTRSRGDTQYF

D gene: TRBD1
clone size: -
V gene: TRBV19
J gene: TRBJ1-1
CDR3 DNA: TGTGCCAGTAGCCTAAACAGGGGCGGTGAAGCTTTCTTT
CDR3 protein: CASSLNRGGEAFF

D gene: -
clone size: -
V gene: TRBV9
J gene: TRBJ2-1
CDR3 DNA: TGTGCCAGCAGCGTAGCAGTGGTGGGGAGTGAGCAGTTCTTC
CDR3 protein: CASSVAVVGSEQFF

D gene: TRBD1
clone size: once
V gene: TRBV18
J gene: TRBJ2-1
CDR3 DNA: TGTGCCAGCTCACAGCGATTAAAACAGGGGGGTTTCAATGAGCAGTTCTTC
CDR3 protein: CASSQRLKQGGFNEQFF

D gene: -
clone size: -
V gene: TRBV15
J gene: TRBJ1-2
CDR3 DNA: TGTGCCACCAGCAGAGCGCCCGGGGTGGATGGCTACACCTTC
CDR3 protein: CATSRAPGVDGYTF

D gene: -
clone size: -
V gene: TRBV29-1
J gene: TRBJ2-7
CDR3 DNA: TGCAGCGTCGGGTCCAGCATCCCTTCCTACGAGCAGTACTTC
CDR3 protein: CSVGSSIPSYEQYF

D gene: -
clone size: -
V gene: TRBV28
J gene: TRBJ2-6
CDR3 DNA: TGTGCCAGCCATACTTGGGAGAACAAGGGACACCTCGTTTTC
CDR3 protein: CASHTWENKGHLVF

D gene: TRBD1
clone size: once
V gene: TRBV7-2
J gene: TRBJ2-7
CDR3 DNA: TGTGCCAGCAGCGGGACAGCTACCTACGAGCAGTACTTC
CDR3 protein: CASSGTATYEQYF

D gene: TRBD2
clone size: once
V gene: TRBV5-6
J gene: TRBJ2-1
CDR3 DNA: TGTGCCAGCAGCCGGGGGAGGGGCGATGAGCAGTTCTTC
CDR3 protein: CASSRGRGDEQFF

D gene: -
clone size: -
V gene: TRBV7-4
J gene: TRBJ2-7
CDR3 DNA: TGTGCCAGCAGCCCTGCCGGGCCACTCTACGAGCAGTACTTC
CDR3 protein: CASSPAGPLYEQYF

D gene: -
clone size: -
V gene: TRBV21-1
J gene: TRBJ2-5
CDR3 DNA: TGTGCCAGCAGCAAATCGAGGTCTAGCGTCGACCAAGAGACCCAGTACTTC
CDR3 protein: CASSKSRSSVDQETQYF

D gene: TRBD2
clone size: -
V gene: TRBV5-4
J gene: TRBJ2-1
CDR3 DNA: TGTGCCAGCAGCTCGGCGACTAGCGAGAATGAGCAGTTCTTC
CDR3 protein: CASSSATSENEQFF

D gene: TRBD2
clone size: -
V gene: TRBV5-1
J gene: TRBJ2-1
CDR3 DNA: TGCGCCAGCAGCTTGTCTAGCGGGAGCTACAATGAGCAGTTCTTC
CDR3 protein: CASSLSSGSYNEQFF

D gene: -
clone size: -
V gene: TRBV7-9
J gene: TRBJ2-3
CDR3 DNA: TGTGCCAGTGGTACGGCAGATACGCAGTATTTT
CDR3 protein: CASGTADTQYF

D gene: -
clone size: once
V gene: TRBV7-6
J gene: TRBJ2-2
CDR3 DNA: TGTGCCAGCAGCCACGCTGTAGGCCCGAACACCGGGGAGCTGTTTTTT
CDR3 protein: CASSHAVGPNTGELFF

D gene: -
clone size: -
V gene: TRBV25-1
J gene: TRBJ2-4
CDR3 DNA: TGTGCCAGCAGTGAGCATGGGGCTAATGCCAAAAACATTCAGTACTTC
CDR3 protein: CASSEHGANAKNIQYF

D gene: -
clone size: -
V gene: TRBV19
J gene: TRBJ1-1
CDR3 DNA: TGTGCCAGTAGTATAACCAGGGGCGCGGACACTGAAGCTTTCTTT
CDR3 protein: CASSITRGADTEAFF

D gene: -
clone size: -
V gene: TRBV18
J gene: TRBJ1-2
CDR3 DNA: TGTGCCAGCTCACCACCGGGTTCCTATGGCTACACCTTC
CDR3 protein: CASSPPGSYGYTF

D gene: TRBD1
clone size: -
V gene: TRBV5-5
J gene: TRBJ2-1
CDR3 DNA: TGTGCCAGCAGCTCCCTCGAGGGACAGTTCTACAATGAGCAGTTCTTC
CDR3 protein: CASSSLEGQFYNEQFF

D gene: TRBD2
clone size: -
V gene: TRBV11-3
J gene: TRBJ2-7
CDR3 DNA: TGTGCCAGCAGCCGCGGGGGGGCAGGTCTTGTGGAGCAGTACTTC
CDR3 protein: CASSRGGAGLVEQYF

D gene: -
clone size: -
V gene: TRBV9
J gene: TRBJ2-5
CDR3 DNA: TGTGCCAGCAGCGTAGGGACCTTGTACCAAGAGACCCAGTACTTC
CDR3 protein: CASSVGTLYQETQYF

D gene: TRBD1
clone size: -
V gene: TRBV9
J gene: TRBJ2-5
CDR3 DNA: TGTGCCAGCAGTCCTTCGGACAGGGCGGTCGGGACCCAGTACTTC
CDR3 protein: CASSPSDRAVGTQYF

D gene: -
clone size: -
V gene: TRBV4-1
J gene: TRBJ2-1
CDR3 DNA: TGCGCCAGCAGCGCCACCCGGTATGAGCGGCTCTCCTACAATGAGCAGTTCTTC
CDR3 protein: CASSATRYERLSYNEQFF

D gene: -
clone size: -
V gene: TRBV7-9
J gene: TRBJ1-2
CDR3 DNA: TGTGCCAGCAGCCCCCCGGGACCTGGCTACACCTTC
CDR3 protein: CASSPPGPGYTF

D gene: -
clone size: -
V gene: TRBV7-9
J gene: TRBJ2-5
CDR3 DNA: TGTGCCAGCAGCCCTGGACGGGGGACATCGGAGACCCAGTACTTC
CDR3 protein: CASSPGRGTSETQYF

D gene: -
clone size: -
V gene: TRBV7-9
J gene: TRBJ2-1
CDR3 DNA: TGTGCCAGCAGCTTGGCGGGGCCCGGGTACAATGAGCAGTTCTTC
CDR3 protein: CASSLAGPGYNEQFF

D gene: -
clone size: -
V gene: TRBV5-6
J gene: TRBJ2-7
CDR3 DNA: TGTGCCAGCAGCTTCTGGGCATTCCCCTACGAGCAGTACTTC
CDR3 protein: CASSFWAFPYEQYF

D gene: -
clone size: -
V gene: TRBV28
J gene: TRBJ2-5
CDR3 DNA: TGTGCCAGCAGTTTAGGGGGGCCCCAAGAGACCCAGTACTTC
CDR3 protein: CASSLGGPQETQYF

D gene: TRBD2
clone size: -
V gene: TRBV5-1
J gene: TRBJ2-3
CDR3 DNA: TGCGCCAGCAGCCCTAAGGCGGGAGGCACAGATACGCAGTATTTT
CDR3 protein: CASSPKAGGTDTQYF

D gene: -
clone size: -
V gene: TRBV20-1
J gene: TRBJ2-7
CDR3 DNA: TGCAGTGCTAGCACAGTCTACGAGCAGTACTTC
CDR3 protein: CSASTVYEQYF

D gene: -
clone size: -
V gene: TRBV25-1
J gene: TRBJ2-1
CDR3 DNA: TGTGCCAGCAGTGAATCTCTAGGACAACACAATGAGCAGTTCTTC
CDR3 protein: CASSESLGQHNEQFF

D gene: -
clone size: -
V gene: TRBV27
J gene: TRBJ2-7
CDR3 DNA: TGTGCCAGCAGTTTTTCGGGTAAGAGGGACGAGCAGTACTTC
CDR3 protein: CASSFSGKRDEQYF

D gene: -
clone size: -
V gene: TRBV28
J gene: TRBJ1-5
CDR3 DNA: TGTGCCAGCTCTAAAGGGGGAGTCAATCAGCCCCAGCATTTT
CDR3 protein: CASSKGGVNQPQHF